Following are 4 T cell receptor beta chains from one sample sequenced in a study of PD-L1 blockade in urothelial cancer. The data were produced by immunoSEQ multiplex PCR, yet TCRdb's version contains in-frame clones alone and is incomplete. The table has approximately 100,000 clones, about 89% seen once; the top ten hold 0.7% to 0.95%. The sequenced sample was PBMCs, obtained around atezolizumab (anti-PD-L1) treatment. The receptors shown here come from a woman at least 80 years old with urothelial cancer.

The chain's CDR3 is CASSRQALDNEQFF. The DNA of the CDR3 is TGTGCCAGCAGCAGACAGGCGTTAGACAATGAGCAGTTCTTC. The genes are TRBV9 and TRBJ2-1, with a tentative D call TRBD1 (6 bases). Germline loops: CDR1 SGDLS, CDR2 YYNGEE. The V and J ends lost 4 bases and 5 bases respectively, with 13 bases between them. The CDR3 spans 14 residues.

The J gene is TRBJ1-1, the V gene TRBV7-9, with D possibly being TRBD1 (6 bases). The germline V and J ends were trimmed by 4 bases and 4 bases, with 16 bases remaining between them. The CDR3 runs 15 residues. Germline CDR1 and CDR2: SEHNR and FQNEAQ (reference sequence). This chain's CDR3 is CASSSHRVGSTEAFF. The CDR3 DNA sequence: TGTGCCAGCAGCTCACACAGGGTGGGTAGCACTGAAGCTTTCTTT.

V is TRBV18 and J is TRBJ1-2; D not resolved. CDR1 KGHSH and CDR2 LQKENI come from the germline V gene. The CDR3 is 14 amino acids. Trimming pared 3 bases from V and 6 bases from J, leaving 14 bases between. Here the CDR3 DNA reads TGTGCCAGCTCACCCTCGGGAGGGCATGATGGCTACACCTTC. This encodes CASSPSGGHDGYTF.

The J gene is TRBJ2-3, the V gene TRBV18, with 11 nucleotides matching TRBD1. Germline V gene lookup returns CDR1 KGHSH and CDR2 LQKENI. J was trimmed by 3 bases and V by 8 bases; bases with no gene match: 7. The CDR3 is 15 amino acids. This chain's CDR3 is CASTGQGAFTDTQYF. CDR3 DNA: TGTGCCAGCACCGGACAGGGGGCGTTTACAGATACGCAGTATTTT.